This T cell receptor beta chain was sequenced during a study of Graves' ophthalmopathy and Graves' hyperthyroidism. Whole-study findings and limits: Most expanded thyroid clonotypes above 0.001 frequency also appeared in blood.

The TCR beta CDR3 regions underwent amplification from RNA transcripts. Following a first-round RT-PCR that used HTBI primers, a second-round multiplex PCR was carried out. Each CDR3 protein gets one entry after TCRdb re-called the multiplex PCR reads with MiXCR. This sample yields a few hundred thousand distinct CDR3 sequences, of which 35% to 45% are seen a single time; roughly 4.5% belongs to the top ten. Exclusion applied to patients with other autoimmune diseases, uncontrolled infections, pregnancy or lactation. The diagnosis combined clinical symptoms, thyroxine, TRAb, thyroid ultrasound and orbital computed tomography scans. The germline V gene encodes CDR1 SQVTM and CDR2 ANQGSEA. The CDR3 consists of 13 residues. Trimming removed 7 bases at V and 3 bases at J, with 13 bases between. With respect to this clonotype: What it binds is unknown.

This TCR was sampled from an adult man with Graves' hyperthyroidism. Sequenced input: peripheral blood or thyroid tissue (not recorded which). The rearrangement links TRBV29-1 to TRBJ1-3; no definite D call. The CDR3 spells CSGLTGFGNTIYF. The CDR3 region has the DNA TGCAGCGGGCTCACGGGGTTTGGAAACACCATATATTTT.